A single sample is the source of the 27 T cell receptor beta chains below, sequenced in a study of vaccination effects on CD4 cells after COVID-19. This table comes from immunoSEQ multiplex PCR, and its TCRdb copy is limited to in-frame clones, with some not included. The table shows 57,000 or so clones, with 60% to 75% occurring only once. No antigen has been identified for these receptors. Using viral peptide pools, the ViraFEST assay grew out antigen-specific CD4+ T cells prior to sequencing. Subsequent to a culture period of roughly 11 days, CD4+ T cells were isolated. It was two doses of either the BNT162b2 or mRNA-1273 vaccine that participants received. Sequenced material: CD4+ T cells from PBMCs cultured with HCoV-229E spike peptides, taken after COVID-19 vaccination. The receptors derive from a human donor who received a COVID-19 vaccine.

The chain joins TRBV7-3 to TRBJ2-7; no clear D. Germline CDR1 SGHTA, CDR2 FQGTGA. This CDR3 spans 13 amino acids. The V end was cut by 0 bases, the J end by 5 bases, with 8 bases between. Written as DNA, the CDR3 is TGTGCCAGCAGCTTAACGTCAACTGACGAGCAGTACGTC. Amino acids: CASSLTSTDEQYV.

This clone was seen a few times. This chain links TRBV29-1 with TRBJ1-6; a weak D match, TRBD1 (6 bases). CDR1 is SQVTM and CDR2 is ANQGSEA in the germline V gene. The CDR3 length is 13 residues. The V end was cut by 7 bases, the J end by 8 bases, with 15 bases between. CDR3: CSAQQGTDSPLHF. CDR3 DNA: TGCAGCGCTCAACAGGGTACCGATTCACCCCTCCACTTT.

The CDR3 loop reads CASSQSPGEQPQHF. DNA of the CDR3: TGCGCCAGCAGTCAATCTCCCGGGGAGCAGCCCCAGCATTTT. This chain joins TRBV23-1 and TRBJ1-5; D unclear. TRBV23-1 counts as an open reading frame of uncertain function. This CDR3 is built from 14 residues. V was trimmed by 0 bases and J by 7 bases, leaving 10 bases between them.

This chain links TRBV5-1 with TRBJ2-5; TRBD2 matches at 10 bases. The germline V gene encodes CDR1 SGHRS and CDR2 YFSETQ. This CDR3 comprises 16 residues. Trimming took 6 bases from V and 4 from J; bases not matched to a gene: 12. The CDR3 loop reads CASTRATLAGGETQYF. CDR3 DNA sequence: TGCGCCAGCACCCGTGCGACGTTAGCGGGGGGAGAGACCCAGTACTTC.

The gene calls are TRBV11-2 and TRBJ2-3, with TRBD2 matching 16 bases. The V gene's germline CDR1 is SGHAT and CDR2 FQNNGV. The CDR3 totals 18 residues. V lost 5 bases and J lost 4; bases outside the gene matches: 9. The chain's CDR3 is CASSAPGLAGGRADTQYF. The CDR3 coding sequence is TGTGCCAGCAGCGCACCGGGACTAGCGGGGGGGCGGGCAGATACGCAGTATTTT.

This chain joins TRBV5-1 and TRBJ2-1; D not certain. V lost 0 bases, J lost 6 bases, and 7 bases lay in between. The CDR3 contains 13 residues. CDR1 SGHRS and CDR2 YFSETQ come from the germline V gene. This CDR3 reads CASSLVRVNEQFF. CDR3 DNA sequence: TGCGCCAGCAGCTTGGTTAGGGTCAATGAGCAGTTCTTC.

The chain links TRBV5-4 to TRBJ2-5; a weak D match, TRBD2 (6 bases). In germline, CDR1 is SGHNT, CDR2 YYREEE (reference sequence). Trimming cost V 2 bases and J 3 bases, with 8 bases left between them. There are 13 residues in the CDR3. The CDR3 is CASSFSGEETQYF. DNA for the CDR3: TGTGCCAGCAGCTTCTCGGGGGAAGAGACCCAGTACTTC.

This clone was recorded once. The chain recombines TRBV6-6 with TRBJ1-5, with TRBD1 as a possible D gene (6 bases). The germline gives CDR1 MNHNY, CDR2 SVGAGI (reference sequence). Between the trimmed V and J ends, which lost 2 bases and 8 bases, there was a span of 16 bases. This CDR3 is 15 amino acids long. Written as DNA, the CDR3 is TGTGCCAGCAGTTACAGCACGCCAGGGGAAGAGCCCCAGCATTTT. It specifies CASSYSTPGEEPQHF.

The rearrangement uses TRBV2 and TRBJ1-6; D ambiguous. Germline V lookup: CDR1 SNHLY, CDR2 FYNNEI. The CDR3 length is 14 residues. Deletions cut 8 bases from V and 8 bases from J, with 16 bases between. Here the CDR3 DNA reads TGTGCCAGCCGCCGTCCGGGGAAGGATTCACCCCTCCACTTT. This translates into CASRRPGKDSPLHF.

This clone was counted between two and nine times. This rearrangement joins TRBV7-9 to TRBJ2-5; D possibly corresponds to TRBD2 (5 bases). The CDR3 consists of 15 residues. Deletions cut 5 bases from V and 5 bases from J, with 18 bases between. Germline CDR1 is SEHNR and CDR2 is FQNEAQ (reference sequence). The CDR3 nucleotides are TGTGCCAGCAGCCCCACGCCGGGGTATTCGGAGACCCAGTACTTC. Amino acids: CASSPTPGYSETQYF.

The chain links TRBV2 to TRBJ1-2, with D possibly TRBD1 on 5 matching bases. This CDR3 spans 13 amino acids. The V end was cut by 5 bases, the J end by 2 bases, with 9 bases between. The germline V gene encodes CDR1 SNHLY and CDR2 FYNNEI. CDR3 in amino acids: CASSPQGNYGYTF. In nucleotides, the CDR3 is TGTGCCAGCAGTCCTCAGGGAAACTATGGCTACACCTTC.

This clone was seen more than once but under ten times. The same CDR3 also results from other DNA sequences found in this sample. The V call is TRBV5-8, the J call TRBJ1-1; TRBD1 is a possible D gene (5 bases). Trimming shortened V by 7 bases and J by 4 bases, and 8 bases separated the two germline ends. The CDR3 length is 11 residues. CDR1 is SGHTS and CDR2 is YDEGEE in the germline V gene. DNA of the CDR3: TGTGCCAGCCCGGGGGGCACTGAAGCTTTCTTT. Translation gives CASPGGTEAFF.

V and J are TRBV5-1 and TRBJ2-1; no clear D gene. CDR1 is SGHRS, CDR2 YFSETQ, per germline. This CDR3 is 16 amino acids long. Trimming left V 0 bases short and J 0 bases short, with 10 bases between. The CDR3 DNA sequence: TGCGCCAGCAGCTTGGATAGGGTGAGCTCCTACAATGAGCAGTTCTTC. Translation: CASSLDRVSSYNEQFF.

The rearrangement joins TRBV11-3 to TRBJ2-3, with D possibly TRBD1 on 5 matching bases. V lost 5 bases, J lost 5 bases, and 11 bases lay in between. Looked up from germline, CDR1 is SGHNT and CDR2 is YENEEA. This CDR3 comprises 13 residues. CDR3 protein: CASSQRGRDTQYF. Written as DNA, the CDR3 is TGTGCCAGCAGCCAAAGGGGTCGAGATACGCAGTATTTT.

This clone was detected once. This chain uses TRBV3-1 (or the pseudogene TRBV3-2) with TRBJ2-5, with 7 bases identical to TRBD2. The CDR3 extends over 16 amino acids. CDR1 LGHDT and CDR2 YNNKEL come from the germline V gene (reference sequence). J was trimmed by 4 bases and V by 2 bases; bases with no gene match: 10. CDR3 region: CASSQSLPGGGETQYF. In nucleotides, the CDR3 is TGTGCCAGCAGCCAAAGCTTACCGGGGGGTGGAGAGACCCAGTACTTC.

This clone came up once. V gene TRBV5-1 combines with J gene TRBJ1-3; D not resolved. With 0 bases removed from V and 8 bases from J, the gap between germline ends came to 9 bases. The CDR3 is 13 residues long. CDR1 is SGHRS, CDR2 YFSETQ, per germline. The CDR3 loop is CASSLAVADTIYF. Here the CDR3 DNA reads TGCGCCAGCAGCTTGGCCGTTGCGGACACCATATATTTT.

The chain is built from TRBV5-1 and TRBJ1-1, with a tentative D call TRBD1 (5 bases). Trimming took off 5 bases at V and 3 bases at J, with 17 bases between the two ends. CDR3 length equals 15 residues. Germline CDR1 SGHRS, CDR2 YFSETQ. The CDR3 region is CASRPPEAGDTEAFF. The CDR3 DNA is TGCGCCAGCAGACCGCCGGAGGCGGGGGACACTGAAGCTTTCTTT.

This clone was counted between two and nine times. V gene TRBV7-3 combines with J gene TRBJ2-2; possibly TRBD1 or TRBD2 for D (5 bases each). Germline CDR1 SGHTA, CDR2 FQGTGA. V was shortened by 2 bases and J by 4 bases, with 11 bases between the two germline ends. The CDR3 is made up of 15 amino acids. CDR3 sequence reads: CASSLRGHGTGELFF. For the CDR3, the DNA is TGTGCCAGCAGCTTACGGGGCCACGGCACCGGGGAGCTGTTTTTT.

This chain connects TRBV18 to TRBJ1-4; 7 bases are a match to TRBD1. V lost 5 bases and J lost 6; bases outside the gene matches: 3. The CDR3 runs 13 residues. Germline CDR1 is KGHSH and CDR2 is LQKENI. CDR3 loop: CASSYQGDEKLFF. CDR3 nucleotides: TGTGCCAGCTCATACCAGGGGGATGAAAAACTGTTTTTT.

The chain uses TRBV7-2 and TRBJ1-3, with TRBD1 identical over 9 bases. V lost 6 bases to trimming and J lost 4 bases; unmatched junction nucleotides: 4. This CDR3 is 14 amino acids long. Germline V gene lookup returns CDR1 SGHTA and CDR2 FQGNSA. CDR3 region: CASRQGASGNTIYF. The CDR3 DNA follows: TGTGCCAGCAGACAGGGGGCCTCAGGAAACACCATATATTTT.

The chain is built from TRBV5-1 and TRBJ1-1; possibly TRBD1 for D (5 bases). The CDR3 covers 13 residues. The germline gives CDR1 SGHRS, CDR2 YFSETQ. Trimming stripped 3 bases from V and 2 bases from J, with 8 bases between. CDR3 bases: TGCGCCAGCAGCTCACAGGTAAACACTGAAGCTTTCTTT. Protein: CASSSQVNTEAFF.

The V and J genes are TRBV7-3 and TRBJ2-2; D is perhaps TRBD2 (6 bases). This CDR3 spans 14 amino acids. Germline-derived CDR1 and CDR2 are SGHTA and FQGTGA. Between the trimmed V and J ends, which lost 6 bases and 4 bases, there was a span of 12 bases. The CDR3: CASRGSSGTGELFF. The DNA for the CDR3 is TGTGCCAGCAGGGGCAGTAGCGGCACCGGGGAGCTGTTTTTT.

The chain employs TRBV6-2 or TRBV6-3 and TRBJ2-7; no reliable D call. V gave up 5 bases and J gave up 2 bases, with 13 bases separating them. CDR1 MNHEY and CDR2 SVGEGT come from the germline V gene. This CDR3 has 14 residues. The CDR3: CASSTPRRTYEQYV. CDR3 in DNA: TGTGCCAGCAGTACCCCCAGGCGCACCTACGAGCAGTACGTC.

The chain joins TRBV7-9 to TRBJ2-5; D not certain. Deletions cut 5 bases from V and 6 bases from J, with 10 bases between. This CDR3 comprises 12 residues. Germline lookup yields CDR1 SEHNR and CDR2 FQNEAQ (reference sequence). CDR3 sequence: CASSTYEKTQYF. CDR3 in DNA: TGTGCCAGCAGCACGTACGAGAAGACCCAGTACTTC.

This sequence joins TRBV5-8 and TRBJ2-7; D is uncertain. The CDR3 is 13 residues long. Germline CDR1 is SGHTS and CDR2 is YDEGEE. Trimming took 4 bases from V and 7 from J, leaving 15 bases between them. The CDR3 DNA follows: TGTGCCAGCAGCCTCCGGCCCCCCCAGGAGCAGTACGTC. Protein: CASSLRPPQEQYV.

J is TRBJ2-1 and V is TRBV6-5; D may correspond to TRBD1 or TRBD2 (7 bases each). The CDR3 has 13 amino acids. The germline gives CDR1 MNHEY, CDR2 SVGAGI. The V gene lost 4 bases and the J gene lost 9 bases, with 13 bases spanning the gap. The CDR3 sequence is CASSSTGRGEQFF. The CDR3 DNA is TGTGCCAGCAGTTCGACAGGGAGGGGTGAGCAGTTCTTC.

The chain has TRBV6-5 and TRBJ2-5; TRBD1 aligns across 7 bases. CDR1 is MNHEY, CDR2 SVGAGI, per germline. CDR3 length: 15 amino acids. V lost 6 bases to trimming and J lost 5 bases; unmatched junction nucleotides: 12. CDR3 sequence (DNA): TGTGCCAGCAGCGCGGGCACAACAGGGGACGAGACCCAGTACTTC. This sequence encodes CASSAGTTGDETQYF.